This T cell receptor (beta chain) derives from a study of blood T cell repertoires in COVID-19. On the study more broadly: Sources were T cells, B-cell-depleted T cells, or PBMCs; the material itself was cDNA or gDNA.

Profiling relied on immunoSEQ multiplex PCR, and the TCRdb table lists in-frame clones only, not all of them. The sample has about 160,000 clones, 93% seen once. From germline, CDR1 is SEHNR and CDR2 FQNEAQ (reference sequence). Trimming cost V 5 bases and J 2 bases, with 19 bases left between them. The CDR3 totals 17 residues. The TCR comes from a woman aged 60-70 years with COVID-19, enrolled during active disease. V is TRBV7-9 and J is TRBJ2-1, with TRBD2 as a possible D gene (6 bases). The sequencing input was peripheral blood. The CDR3 DNA reads TGTGCCAGCAGCCTGGATGAGCTAGCGAACACCTACAATGAGCAGTTCTTC. Protein sequence: CASSLDELANTYNEQFF.